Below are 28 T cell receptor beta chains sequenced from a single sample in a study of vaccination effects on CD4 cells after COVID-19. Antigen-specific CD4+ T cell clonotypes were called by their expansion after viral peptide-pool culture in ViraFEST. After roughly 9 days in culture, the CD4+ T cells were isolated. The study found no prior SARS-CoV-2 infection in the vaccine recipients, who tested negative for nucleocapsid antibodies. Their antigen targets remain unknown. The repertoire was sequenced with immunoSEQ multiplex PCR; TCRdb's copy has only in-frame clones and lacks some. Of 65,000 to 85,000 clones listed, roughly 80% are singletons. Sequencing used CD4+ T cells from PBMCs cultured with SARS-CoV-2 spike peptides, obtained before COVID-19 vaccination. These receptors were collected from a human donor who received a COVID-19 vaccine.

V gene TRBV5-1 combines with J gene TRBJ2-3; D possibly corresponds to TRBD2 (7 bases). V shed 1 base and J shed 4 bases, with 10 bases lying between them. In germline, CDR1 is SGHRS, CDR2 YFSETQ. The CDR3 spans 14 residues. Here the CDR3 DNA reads TGCGCCAGCAGCTTGATAGGGGGGGCAGATACGCAGTATTTT. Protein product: CASSLIGGADTQYF.

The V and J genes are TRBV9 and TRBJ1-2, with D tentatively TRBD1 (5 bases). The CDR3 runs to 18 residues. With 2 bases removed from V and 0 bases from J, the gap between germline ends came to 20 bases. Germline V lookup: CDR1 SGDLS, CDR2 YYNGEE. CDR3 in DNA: TGTGCCAGCAGCGTGGGGGTTTTTGAAGGTCTAGCTAACTATGGCTACACCTTC. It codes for CASSVGVFEGLANYGYTF.

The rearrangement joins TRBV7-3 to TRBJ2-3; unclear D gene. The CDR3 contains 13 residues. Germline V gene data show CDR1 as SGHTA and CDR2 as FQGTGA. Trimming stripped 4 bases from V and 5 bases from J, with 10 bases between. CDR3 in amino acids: CASSSFPGDTQYF. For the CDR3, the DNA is TGTGCCAGCAGCTCCTTCCCCGGAGATACGCAGTATTTT. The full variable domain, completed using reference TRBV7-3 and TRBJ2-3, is GAGVSQTPSNKVTEKGKYVELRCDPISGHTALYWYRQSLGQGPEFLIYFQGTGAADDSGLPNDRFFAVRPEGSVSTLKIQRTERGDSAVYLCASSSFPGDTQYFGPGTRLTVL.

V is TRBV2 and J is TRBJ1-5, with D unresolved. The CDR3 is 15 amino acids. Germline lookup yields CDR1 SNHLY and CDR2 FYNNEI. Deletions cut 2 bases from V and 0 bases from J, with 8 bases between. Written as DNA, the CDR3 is TGTGCCAGCAGTGAATGGGCAACTAGCAATCAGCCCCAGCATTTT. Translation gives CASSEWATSNQPQHF.

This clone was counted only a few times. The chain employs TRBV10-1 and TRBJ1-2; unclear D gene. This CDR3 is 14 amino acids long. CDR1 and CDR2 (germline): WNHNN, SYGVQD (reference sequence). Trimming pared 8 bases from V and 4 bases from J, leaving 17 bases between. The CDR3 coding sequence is TGCGCCAGCCCAGACACGGACGACTGCTATGGCTACACCTTC. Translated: CASPDTDDCYGYTF.

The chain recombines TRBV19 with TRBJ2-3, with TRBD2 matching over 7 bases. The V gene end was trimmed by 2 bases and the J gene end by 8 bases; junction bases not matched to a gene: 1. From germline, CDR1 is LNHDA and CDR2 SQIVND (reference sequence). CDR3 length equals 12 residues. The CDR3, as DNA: TGTGCCAGTAGTATAAGGGAGGGTACGCAGTATTTT. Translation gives CASSIREGTQYF.

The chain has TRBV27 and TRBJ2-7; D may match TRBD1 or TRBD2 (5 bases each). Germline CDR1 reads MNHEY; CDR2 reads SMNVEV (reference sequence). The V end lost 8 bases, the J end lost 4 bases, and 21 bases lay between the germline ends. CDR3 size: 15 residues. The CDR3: CASGQRGPVGYEQYV. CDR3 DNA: TGTGCCAGCGGCCAAAGGGGACCGGTTGGGTACGAGCAGTACGTC.

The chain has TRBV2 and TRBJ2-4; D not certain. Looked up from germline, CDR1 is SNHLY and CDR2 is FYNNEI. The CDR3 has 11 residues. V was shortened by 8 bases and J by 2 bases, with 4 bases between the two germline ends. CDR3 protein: CASLSKNIQYF. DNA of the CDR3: TGTGCCAGCCTGTCCAAAAACATTCAGTACTTC.

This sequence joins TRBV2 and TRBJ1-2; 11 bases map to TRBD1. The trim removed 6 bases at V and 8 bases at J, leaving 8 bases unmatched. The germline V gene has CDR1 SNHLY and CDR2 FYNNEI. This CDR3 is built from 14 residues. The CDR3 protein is CASSPGTGGNGYTF. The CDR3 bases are TGTGCCAGCAGCCCTGGGACAGGGGGTAACGGCTACACCTTC.

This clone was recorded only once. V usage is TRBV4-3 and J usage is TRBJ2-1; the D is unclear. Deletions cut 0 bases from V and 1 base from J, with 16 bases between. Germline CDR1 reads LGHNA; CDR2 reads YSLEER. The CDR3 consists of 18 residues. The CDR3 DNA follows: TGCGCCAGCAGCCAAGATTTTATTGGGGTCGAGTCCTACAATGAGCAGTTCTTC. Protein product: CASSQDFIGVESYNEQFF.

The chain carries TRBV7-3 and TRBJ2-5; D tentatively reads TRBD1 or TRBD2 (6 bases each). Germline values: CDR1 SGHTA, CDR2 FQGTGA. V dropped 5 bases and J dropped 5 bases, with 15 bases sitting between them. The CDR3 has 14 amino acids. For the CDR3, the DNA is TGTGCCAGCAGCCGGGACGGGGGCACGGAGACCCAGTACTTC. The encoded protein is CASSRDGGTETQYF.

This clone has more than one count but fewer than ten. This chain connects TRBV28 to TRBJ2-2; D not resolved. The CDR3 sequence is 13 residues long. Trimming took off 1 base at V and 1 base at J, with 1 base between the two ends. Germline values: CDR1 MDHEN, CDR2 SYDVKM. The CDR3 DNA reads TGTGCCAGCAGTTTATTGAACACCGGGGAGCTGTTTTTT. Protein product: CASSLLNTGELFF.

Here the CDR3 reads CASSLNPRGNTGELFF. CDR3 nucleotide sequence: TGTGCCAGCAGCTTAAACCCTAGGGGGAACACCGGGGAGCTGTTTTTT. The V and J genes are TRBV7-3 and TRBJ2-2; a possible D gene is TRBD1 (5 bases). V was trimmed by 1 base and J by 1 base, leaving 10 bases between them. This CDR3 comprises 16 residues. The germline V gene encodes CDR1 SGHTA and CDR2 FQGTGA.

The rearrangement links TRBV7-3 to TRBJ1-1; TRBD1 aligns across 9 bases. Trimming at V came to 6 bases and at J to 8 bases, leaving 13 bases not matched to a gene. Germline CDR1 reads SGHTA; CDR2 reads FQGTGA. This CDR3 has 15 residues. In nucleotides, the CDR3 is TGTGCCAGCAGGTCCCCGGGACAGGGTTCCCCAGAAGCTTTCTTT. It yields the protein CASRSPGQGSPEAFF.

As DNA, the CDR3 is TGTGCCAGCAGCAACCAGTGGGAGCAGTTCTTC. This sequence encodes CASSNQWEQFF. The chain employs TRBV12-3 or TRBV12-4 and TRBJ2-1; D unclear. The length of the CDR3 is 11 residues. The V end was cut by 6 bases, the J end by 10 bases, with 10 bases between.

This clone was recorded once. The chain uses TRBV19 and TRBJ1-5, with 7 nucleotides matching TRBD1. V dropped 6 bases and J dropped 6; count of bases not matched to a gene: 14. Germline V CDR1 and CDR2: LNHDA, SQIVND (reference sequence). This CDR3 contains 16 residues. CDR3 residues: CASRIRQGPKAQPQHF. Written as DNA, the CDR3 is TGTGCCAGTAGGATCAGACAGGGCCCTAAGGCTCAGCCCCAGCATTTT. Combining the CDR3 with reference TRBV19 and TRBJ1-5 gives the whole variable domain DGGITQSPKYLFRKEGQNVTLSCEQNLNHDAMYWYRQDPGQGLRLIYYSQIVNDFQKGDIAEGYSVSREKKESFPLTVTSAQKNPTAFYLCASRIRQGPKAQPQHFGDGTRLSIL.

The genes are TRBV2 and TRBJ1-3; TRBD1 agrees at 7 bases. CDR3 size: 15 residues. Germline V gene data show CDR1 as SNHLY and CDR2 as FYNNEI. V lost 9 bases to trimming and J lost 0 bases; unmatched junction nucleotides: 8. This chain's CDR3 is CARLDRASSGNTIYF. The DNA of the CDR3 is TGTGCCAGGCTCGACAGGGCGAGCTCTGGAAACACCATATATTTT.

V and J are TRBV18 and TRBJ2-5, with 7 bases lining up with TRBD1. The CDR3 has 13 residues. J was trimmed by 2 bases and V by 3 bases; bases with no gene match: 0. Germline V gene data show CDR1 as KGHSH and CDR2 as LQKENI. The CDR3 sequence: CASSPGQQETQYF. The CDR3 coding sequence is TGTGCCAGCTCACCGGGACAGCAAGAGACCCAGTACTTC. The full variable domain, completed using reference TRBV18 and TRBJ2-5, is NAGVMQNPRHLVRRRGQEARLRCSPMKGHSHVYWYRQLPEEGLKFMVYLQKENIIDESGMPKERFSAEFPKEGPSILRIQQVVRGDSAAYFCASSPGQQETQYFGPGTRLLVL.

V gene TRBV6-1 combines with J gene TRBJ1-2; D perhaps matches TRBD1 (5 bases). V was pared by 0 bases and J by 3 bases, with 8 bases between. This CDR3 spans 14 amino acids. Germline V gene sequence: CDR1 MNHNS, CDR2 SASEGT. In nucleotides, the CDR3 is TGTGCCAGCAGTGAAGCCCGGGGGGACTATGGCTACACCTTC. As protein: CASSEARGDYGYTF.

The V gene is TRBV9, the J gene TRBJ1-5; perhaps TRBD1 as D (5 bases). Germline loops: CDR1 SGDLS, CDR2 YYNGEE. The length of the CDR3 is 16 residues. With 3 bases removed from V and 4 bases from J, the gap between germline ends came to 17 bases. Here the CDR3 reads CASSGVQADENQPQHF. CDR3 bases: TGTGCCAGCAGCGGCGTACAGGCGGACGAGAATCAGCCCCAGCATTTT.

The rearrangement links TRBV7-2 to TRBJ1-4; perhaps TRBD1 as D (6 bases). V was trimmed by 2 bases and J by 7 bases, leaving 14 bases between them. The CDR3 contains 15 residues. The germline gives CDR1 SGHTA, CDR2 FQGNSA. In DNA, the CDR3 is TGTGCCAGCAGCTTACGGGGGCTGGTTGGTGAAAAACTGTTTTTT. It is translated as CASSLRGLVGEKLFF.

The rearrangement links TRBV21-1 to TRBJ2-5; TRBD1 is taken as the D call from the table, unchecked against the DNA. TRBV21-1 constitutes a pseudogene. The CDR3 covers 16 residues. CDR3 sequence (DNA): TGTGCCAGCAGCGCTCCGGGACAGGGGGCCCAAGAGACCCAGTACTTC. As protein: CASSAPGQGAQETQYF.

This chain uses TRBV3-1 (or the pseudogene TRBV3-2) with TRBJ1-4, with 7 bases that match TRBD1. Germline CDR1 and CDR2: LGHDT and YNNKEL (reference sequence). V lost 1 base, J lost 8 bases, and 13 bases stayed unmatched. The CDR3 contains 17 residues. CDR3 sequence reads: CASSQGWDRSVGEKLFF. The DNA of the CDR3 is TGTGCCAGCAGCCAAGGTTGGGACAGAAGTGTTGGCGAAAAACTGTTTTTT.

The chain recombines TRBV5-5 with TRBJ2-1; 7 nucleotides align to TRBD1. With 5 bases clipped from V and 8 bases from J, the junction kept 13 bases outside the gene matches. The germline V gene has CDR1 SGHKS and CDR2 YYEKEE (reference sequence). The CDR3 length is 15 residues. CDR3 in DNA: TGTGCCAGCAGGCTGGGGCAGGGGGTTTTACATGAGCAGTTCTTC. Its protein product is CASRLGQGVLHEQFF. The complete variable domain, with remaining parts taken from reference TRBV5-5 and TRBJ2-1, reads DAGVTQSPTHLIKTRGQQVTLRCSPISGHKSVSWYQQVLGQGPQFIFQYYEKEERGRGNFPDRFSARQFPNYSSELNVNALLLGDSALYLCASRLGQGVLHEQFFGPGTRLTVL.

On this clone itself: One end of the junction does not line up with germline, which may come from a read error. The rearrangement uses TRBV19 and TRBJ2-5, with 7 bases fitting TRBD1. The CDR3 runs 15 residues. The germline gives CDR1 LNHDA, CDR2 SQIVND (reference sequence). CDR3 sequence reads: CASSIDRAFRETQYF. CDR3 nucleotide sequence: TGTGCCAGTAGCATAGACAGGGCGTTTCGGGAGACCCAGTACTTC.

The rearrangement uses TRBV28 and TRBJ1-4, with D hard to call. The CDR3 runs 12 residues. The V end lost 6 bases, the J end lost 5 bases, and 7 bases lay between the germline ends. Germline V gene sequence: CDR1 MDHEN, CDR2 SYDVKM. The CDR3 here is CASRFANEKLFF. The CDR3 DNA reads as TGTGCCAGCAGATTTGCCAATGAAAAACTGTTTTTT.

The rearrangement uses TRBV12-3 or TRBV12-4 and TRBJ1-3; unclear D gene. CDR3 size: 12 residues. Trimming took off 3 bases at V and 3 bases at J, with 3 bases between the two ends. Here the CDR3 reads CASSLSGNTIYF. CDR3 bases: TGTGCCAGCAGTTTGAGTGGAAACACCATATATTTT.

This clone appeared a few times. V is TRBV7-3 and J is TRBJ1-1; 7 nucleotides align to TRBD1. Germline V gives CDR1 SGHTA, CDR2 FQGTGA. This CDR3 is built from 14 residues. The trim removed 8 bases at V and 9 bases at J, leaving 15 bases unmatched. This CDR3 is CASGLDREGYKAFF. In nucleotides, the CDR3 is TGTGCCAGCGGCCTAGACAGGGAAGGGTATAAAGCTTTCTTT.